Each of the 4 T cell receptor beta chains below was sequenced from the same sample in a study of T-cell memory formation after mild COVID-19. TCRdb called the 5' RACE reads again in MiXCR, with one record for every CDR3 protein. The data contain around 340,000 distinct CDR3 sequences, around a fifth of them singletons. Input material: PBMCs or a T cell subset sorted from them (not recorded which). Source of these receptors: an adult woman who had mild COVID-19 (a few samples of this study predate the infection). Cell type and time point are not known.

This clonotype came up a few times. This chain links TRBV14 with TRBJ1-4; D ambiguous. Per the germline V gene, CDR1 is SGHDN and CDR2 is FVKESK. This CDR3 is built from 14 residues. V lost 6 bases and J lost 3, with 11 bases in between. CDR3 in amino acids: CASRPMGANEKLFF. The DNA of the CDR3 is TGTGCCAGCAGACCGATGGGAGCTAATGAAAAACTGTTTTTT.

This clonotype has just a few counts. This chain joins TRBV6-5 and TRBJ2-3, with D perhaps matching TRBD1 or TRBD2 (5 bases each). Looked up from germline, CDR1 is MNHEY and CDR2 is SVGAGI. There are 17 residues in the CDR3. V dropped 2 bases and J dropped 3 bases, with 18 bases sitting between them. In DNA form, the CDR3 reads TGTGCCAGCAGTTACCCCGCGACGGGTGGGGGAACAGATACGCAGTATTTT. Its protein is CASSYPATGGGTDTQYF.

This clonotype was seen ten or more times. The chain uses TRBV5-1 and TRBJ1-5; weak D call: TRBD1 (6 bases). The CDR3 totals 14 residues. Trimming pared 4 bases from V and 0 bases from J, leaving 8 bases between. Germline CDR1 reads SGHRS; CDR2 reads YFSETQ. CDR3 sequence (DNA): TGCGCCAGCAGCCTGGACAGTAGCAATCAGCCCCAGCATTTT. Its protein is CASSLDSSNQPQHF.

This sequence joins TRBV28 and TRBJ1-2, with 7 positions matching TRBD1. There are 14 residues in the CDR3. V gave up 6 bases and J gave up 5 bases; unmatched junction bases: 9. Germline V gives CDR1 MDHEN, CDR2 SYDVKM. CDR3 sequence (DNA): TGTGCCAGCAGCACGGGACAGCCCCTTTATGGCTACACCTTC. Amino acid sequence: CASSTGQPLYGYTF.